This T cell receptor beta chain is from a study of regulatory T cells in long-lasting Graves disease. The time point denotes: newly diagnosed GD, antithyroid drugs for less than 3 months. The TCR library used RNA extracted from PBMCs. V was cut by 3 bases and J by 2 bases, with 10 bases left in between. The CDR3 consists of 14 residues. Germline CDR1 reads SGHTS; CDR2 reads YDEGEE. This clonotype was picked up a small number of times. Relying on iRepertoire HTBI primers and Arm-PCR of CDR3 regions, the team built TCR beta libraries. TCRdb itself ran the multiplex PCR reads through MiXCR, one entry per CDR3 protein. The sample carries about 540,000 distinct CDR3 sequences, approximately 13% recorded once. These records were also assigned to another study, of T cells in Graves' hyperthyroidism and ophthalmopathy.

The sequenced sample was peripheral blood mononuclear cells (PBMCs), obtained at new diagnosis, from a patient treated with antithyroid drugs. The V gene is TRBV5-8, the J gene TRBJ2-3, with D perhaps matching TRBD1 (6 bases). This receptor was identified in a man younger than 45 with Graves disease. The CDR3 sequence is CASSWDTSTDTQYF. CDR3 nucleotide sequence: TGTGCCAGCAGCTGGGACACTTCCACAGATACGCAGTATTTT.